This TCR beta chain was recovered during a study of shared clonotypes between healthy human individuals (TCRdb year 2020). Some background on the complete study: The cohort comprised two women and a few men aged 18 to 49 years. For each donor, CD4 naive and CD4 memory were each run on three plates, CD8 naive on two plates, and CD8 memory on one plate. To estimate repertoire size and how much clonotype sharing occurs between individuals, the study deeply sequenced the blood TCR repertoires of roughly 5 healthy adults. Leukapheresis yielded between about 0.94 and 9.5 billion PBMCs per donor. To increase sequencing depth and limit assay-specific biases, TCR repertoire library preparation and sequencing were carried out by different laboratories using diverse techniques.

As for this clone: No cognate antigen has been identified for it. No base quality values were provided; no much bigger clone lies one nucleotide off.

TCR CDR3 regions were amplified from genomic DNA by multiplex PCR using the deep immunoSEQ assay. Genomic DNA extracted from each cell subset was distributed evenly over all wells of several immunoSEQ 96-well plates, and each plate served as one replicate. Each replicate PCR for sorted subsets received about 220 ng genomic DNA, equal to about 29,000 T cell genomes. Purified libraries were measured with a Qubit 3.0 fluorometer, size-checked on a Bioanalyzer 2100, and measured again with the KAPA Library Quantification kit. Each immunoSEQ 96-well plate was sequenced on its own single-read 150-cycle Illumina NextSeq 550 flow cell. On the authors' methods: Because the immunoSEQ output included only junctional sequences and no quality scores, the filtering could not be the same as the filtering used for full-length reads. To assign V/J genes and CDR3, sequences were annotated against IMGT germline references using PyIR, a Python wrapper for IgBLAST v1.9. Any read was removed if the V/J assignment was weak (E-value above 1e-6), the CDR3 was missing, or the read contained stop codons, out-of-frame junctions, or ambiguous translated residues. V3J clonotypes were defined by identical inferred V gene, J gene, and CDR3 amino acid sequence. The percentage overlap between two repertoires was calculated by dividing the number of shared unique clonotypes by the size of the smaller repertoire. RTK rarefaction, the Chao1 estimator, and Recon v2.1 estimates of unobserved clonotypes were used to assess repertoire richness. For all TCRbeta clonotypes obtained by the gDNA method from a handful of donors, generation probabilities were computed with OLGA. Here the immuneACCESS table is served through TCRdb, limited to in-frame sequences with V and J called. Missing clones are a known gap in these copies; in checked studies unresolved V genes cover under half, and the rest lacks a known reason. D and trimming come from the DNA, and the V and J calls and clone size come from that table. The sample table records some 320,000 clones; roughly 87% of these occur just once. The ten largest make up around 15% of the sample.

The germline V and J ends show losses of 5 bases and 2 bases respectively, and no gene match explains 3 bases of the junction. The CDR3 numbers 14 residues from cysteine through phenylalanine. The DNA shown is the 42-base CDR3, in frame from base 1. CDR1 is given as MNHEY and CDR2 as SMNVEV, both from the germline V gene (reference sequence). Overall study results and their limits: When a handful of donors were compared, the shared fraction of clonotypes was about 5% for naive CD4, 3% to 4% for naive CD8, 2% to 2.5% for memory CD4, and 0.35% to 0.4% for memory CD8. Even with the large sequencing depth, rarefaction of the sorted-subset datasets indicated that sequencing was incomplete. The small number of donors limited the genetic and exposure-history diversity represented. Compared with non-shared clonotypes, clonotypes shared by all four sorted-subset donors had higher generation probabilities. Only blood was sampled, and tissue TCR repertoires likely differ from those in blood. Pairwise subsampling indicated that sequencing depth was expected to affect the degree of clonotype sharing among donors. Larger estimated clonotype richness was generally found for naive subsets than for memory subsets.

The donors were healthy, HIV-negative adults with no recently reported acute infections or vaccinations. Every donor was a Caucasian adult residing in Nashville, Tennessee, USA. CD8 memory samples consisted of magnetically selected CD45RO+ cells combined with CCR7-negative CD45RA+ effector memory (TemRA) cells. Blood was collected by leukapheresis, and PBMCs were isolated by Ficoll-Histopaque density gradient centrifugation and then cryopreserved in liquid nitrogen vapor phase. Analytical flow cytometry was used to check the purity and quantity of every magnetically sorted T cell population. Genomic DNA was isolated from each sorted fraction and quantified by UV absorbance on a Nanodrop 2000c.

The sequenced sample was memory CD8+ T cells sorted from blood. This specimen's cell subset or site label, per the study, means: CD45RO+ cells pooled with CCR7-negative TemRA cells. The chain is made from TRBV27 and TRBJ2-4; 7 junctional bases match TRBD1. The TCR sequence derives from a man between 18 and 29 years old in good health. CDR3 sequence: CASSTQGTKNIQYF. Here is the DNA: TGTGCCAGCAGTACACAGGGGACCAAAAACATTCAGTACTTC.